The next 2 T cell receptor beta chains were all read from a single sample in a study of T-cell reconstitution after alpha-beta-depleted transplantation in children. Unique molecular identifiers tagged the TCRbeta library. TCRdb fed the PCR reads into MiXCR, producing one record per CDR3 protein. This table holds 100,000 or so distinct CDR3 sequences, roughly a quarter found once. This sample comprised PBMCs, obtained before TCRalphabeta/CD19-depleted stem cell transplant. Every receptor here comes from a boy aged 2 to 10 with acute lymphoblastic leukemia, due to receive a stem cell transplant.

For the CDR3, the DNA is TGTGCCAGCAGTTCATACGCCGTCTCCGGGACAGCATTAGGTACGCAGTATTTT. Its protein is CASSSYAVSGTALGTQYF. The chain combines TRBV28 with TRBJ2-3; the match to TRBD1 covers 7 bases. Germline CDR1 is MDHEN and CDR2 is SYDVKM. Germline trimming cut 4 bases from V and 8 bases from J; bases unmatched to any gene: 21. This CDR3 is 18 amino acids long. The full variable domain, its missing parts supplied by reference TRBV28 and TRBJ2-3, is DVKVTQSSRYLVKRTGEKVFLECVQDMDHENMFWYRQDPGLGLRLIYFSYDVKMKEKGDIPEGYSVSREKKERFSLILESASTNQTSMYLCASSSYAVSGTALGTQYFGPGTRLTVL.

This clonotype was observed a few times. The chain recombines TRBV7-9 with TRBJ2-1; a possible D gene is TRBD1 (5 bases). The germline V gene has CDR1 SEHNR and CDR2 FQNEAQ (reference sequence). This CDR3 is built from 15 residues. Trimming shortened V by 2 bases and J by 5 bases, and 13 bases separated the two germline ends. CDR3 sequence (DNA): TGTGCCAGCAGCTTATGGGGCCGTAAAGACAATGAGCAGTTCTTC. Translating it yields CASSLWGRKDNEQFF.